A single sample gave rise to the 20 T cell receptor beta chains below, sequenced in a study of blood T cell repertoires in COVID-19. The method was immunoSEQ multiplex PCR; TCRdb's version includes in-frame clones alone and lacks a portion of them. The sample contains about 86,000 clones, 65% to 85% of which appear only once. The sample taken for sequencing was peripheral blood. Receptor source: a man between 70 and 80 years old with acute or convalescent COVID-19.

V is TRBV11-3 and J is TRBJ2-2, with 7 nucleotides matching TRBD1. The CDR3 runs to 16 residues. CDR1 and CDR2 from the germline V gene are SGHNT and YENEEA. V gave up 4 bases and J gave up 1 base; unmatched junction bases: 6. The CDR3 sequence: CASSSTGTVNTGELFF. In nucleotides, the CDR3 is TGTGCCAGCAGCTCAACCGGGACAGTGAACACCGGGGAGCTGTTTTTT.

The V call is TRBV9, the J call TRBJ1-3; possible D gene TRBD1, 6 bases. V lost 2 bases and J 3 bases, leaving 15 bases between the germline ends. The V gene's germline CDR1 is SGDLS and CDR2 YYNGEE. CDR3 length equals 16 residues. DNA for the CDR3: TGTGCCAGCAGCGTTGGACAGATAGCTTTTGGAAACACCATATATTTT. Its protein is CASSVGQIAFGNTIYF.

About this clone: The junction shows a germline mismatch at one end, possibly a read error. The chain recombines TRBV20-1 with TRBJ2-5; 7 bases match TRBD2. Germline V gives CDR1 DFQATT, CDR2 SNEGSKA (reference sequence). This CDR3 is 11 amino acids long. CDR3 DNA sequence: TGCAGTGCTATGGCGGGGGAAAGGCCTCACTTC. Its translation is CSAMAGERPHF.

The chain is built from TRBV27 and TRBJ2-2, with 7 bases that match TRBD1. This CDR3 is 14 amino acids long. V gave up 3 bases and J gave up 4 bases; unmatched junction bases: 2. Germline values: CDR1 MNHEY, CDR2 SMNVEV (reference sequence). In nucleotides, the CDR3 is TGTGCCAGCAGTTTCCCAGGGGGCACCGGGGAGCTGTTTTTT. Amino acids: CASSFPGGTGELFF.

The rearrangement links TRBV5-4 to TRBJ1-2, with TRBD1 identical over 12 bases. This CDR3 comprises 15 residues. Germline V lookup: CDR1 SGHNT, CDR2 YYREEE (reference sequence). The V segment lost 4 bases and the J segment 4 bases; nucleotides outside the gene matches: 5. Here the CDR3 DNA reads TGTGCCAGCAGCCCCGGGACAGGGGGCGCCTATGGCTACACCTTC. It translates to CASSPGTGGAYGYTF.

The rearrangement uses TRBV9 and TRBJ2-1; TRBD2 matches 12 bases. Unmatched junction bases numbered 5, after V lost 0 bases and J lost 10 bases. CDR1 is SGDLS, CDR2 YYNGEE, per germline. CDR3 length: 15 residues. The CDR3 nucleotides are TGTGCCAGCAGCGTAGCACTAGCGGGGGGAGAAGAGCAGTTCTTC. It translates to CASSVALAGGEEQFF.

The rearrangement links TRBV13 to TRBJ2-7; D might be TRBD1 (6 bases). Trimming pared 4 bases from V and 3 bases from J, leaving 16 bases between. This CDR3 has 15 residues. The germline V gene encodes CDR1 PRHDT and CDR2 FYEKMQ (reference sequence). The CDR3 bases are TGTGCCAGCAGCTCAGGGGAAAAGGGGTACTACGAGCAGTACGTC. It is translated as CASSSGEKGYYEQYV.

This chain connects TRBV27 to TRBJ1-6; possibly TRBD1 for D (5 bases). This CDR3 contains 18 residues. Germline CDR1 MNHEY, CDR2 SMNVEV (reference sequence). V lost 6 bases and J 6 bases, leaving 24 bases between the germline ends. For the CDR3, the DNA is TGTGCCAGCAGCCTACGCGGAGGGGTCGCTGTAGTTAATTCACCCCTCCACTTT. It specifies CASSLRGGVAVVNSPLHF.

This clone was recorded only once. This chain joins TRBV3-1 (or the pseudogene TRBV3-2) and TRBJ1-6; D not certain. The CDR3 sequence is 17 residues long. Germline V lookup: CDR1 LGHDT, CDR2 YNNKEL (reference sequence). Trimming stripped 1 base from V and 0 bases from J, with 10 bases between. CDR3 bases: TGTGCCAGCAGCCAAGTGCACCCCAGCTCCTATAATTCACCCCTCCACTTT. It translates to CASSQVHPSSYNSPLHF.

This clone was seen only a few times. The rearrangement links TRBV7-2 to TRBJ1-4, with TRBD1 matching over 11 bases. Looked up from germline, CDR1 is SGHTA and CDR2 is FQGNSA. The V segment lost 5 bases and the J segment 5 bases; nucleotides outside the gene matches: 16. The CDR3 spans 19 residues. The CDR3 protein is CASSIAPGTGGLNNEKLFF. CDR3 coding DNA: TGTGCCAGCAGCATCGCTCCCGGGACAGGGGGTCTTAACAATGAAAAACTGTTTTTT. Looking up the rest from reference TRBV7-2 and TRBJ1-4 gives the full variable domain: GAGVSQSPSNKVTEKGKDVELRCDPISGHTALYWYRQSLGQGLEFLIYFQGNSAPDKSGLPSDRFSAERTGGSVSTLTIQRTQQEDSAVYLCASSIAPGTGGLNNEKLFFGSGTQLSVL.

V gene TRBV2 combines with J gene TRBJ1-1; tentatively, D is TRBD1 (6 bases). CDR3 size: 13 residues. The V and J ends lost 6 bases and 10 bases respectively, with 18 bases between them. Per the germline V gene, CDR1 is SNHLY and CDR2 is FYNNEI. CDR3 in DNA: TGTGCCAGCAGGATACAGGGTGCGGCCTCAGCTTTCTTT. Protein: CASRIQGAASAFF.

This rearrangement joins TRBV6-5 to TRBJ2-1; 10 nucleotides line up with TRBD2. Germline V gene sequence: CDR1 MNHEY, CDR2 SVGAGI. The ends lost 9 bases at V and 4 bases at J; junction bases unmatched: 3. The CDR3 extends over 13 amino acids. The CDR3 protein is CASSGGQYNEQFF. CDR3 coding DNA: TGTGCCAGTAGCGGGGGGCAATACAATGAGCAGTTCTTC.

The chain uses TRBV5-6 and TRBJ2-3; 8 bases align to TRBD1. Unmatched junction bases numbered 3, after V lost 3 bases and J lost 6 bases. CDR1 and CDR2 (germline): SGHDT, YYEEEE. The CDR3 totals 13 residues. The CDR3 DNA reads as TGTGCCAGCAGCTCGACAGGGGTCGATACGCAGTATTTT. Translating it yields CASSSTGVDTQYF.

V usage is TRBV5-1 and J usage is TRBJ1-2; 8 positions match TRBD1. V lost 3 bases, J lost 5 bases, and 15 bases stayed unmatched. Germline V gene sequence: CDR1 SGHRS, CDR2 YFSETQ. The CDR3 extends over 17 amino acids. The CDR3, as DNA: TGCGCCAGCAGCTCGAGGCCGGACAGGGCGGTTTGGTATGGCTACACCTTC. The encoded protein is CASSSRPDRAVWYGYTF.

This chain links TRBV27 with TRBJ1-1; D unresolved. Germline-derived CDR1 and CDR2 are MNHEY and SMNVEV (reference sequence). V lost 0 bases, J lost 0 bases, and 8 bases lay in between. The CDR3 spans 15 residues. This chain's CDR3 is CASSLSVGVNTEAFF. DNA of the CDR3: TGTGCCAGCAGTTTATCGGTGGGAGTGAACACTGAAGCTTTCTTT.

This clone was observed a few times. The gene calls are TRBV7-8 and TRBJ2-1; 14 bases fit TRBD2. This CDR3 is 16 amino acids long. The junction had 7 bases not matched to a gene; V was cut back by 4 bases and J by 8 bases. CDR1 and CDR2 from the germline V gene are SGHVS and FQNEAQ. CDR3 DNA sequence: TGTGCCAGCAGCTCCAGGACTAGCGGGGGGCGGGATGAGCAGTTCTTC. It encodes CASSSRTSGGRDEQFF.

This chain connects TRBV5-1 to TRBJ2-1; 9 nucleotides match TRBD2. Germline-derived CDR1 and CDR2 are SGHRS and YFSETQ. The V gene end was trimmed by 3 bases and the J gene end by 8 bases; junction bases not matched to a gene: 9. The CDR3 spans 15 residues. The CDR3 nucleotides are TGCGCCAGCAGCTCAGCGGGGGGCTTTATGTATGAGCAGTTCTTC. Translated, it gives CASSSAGGFMYEQFF.

The rearrangement joins TRBV5-1 to TRBJ2-5; D remains ambiguous. Germline assignment: CDR1 SGHRS and CDR2 YFSETQ. The CDR3 runs to 13 residues. Trimming took 0 bases from V and 1 from J, leaving 4 bases between them. The CDR3 nucleotides read TGCGCCAGCAGCTTGGACAGCCAAGAGACCCAGTACTTC. Its translation is CASSLDSQETQYF.

This chain connects TRBV6-5 to TRBJ2-3; D possibly corresponds to TRBD2 (7 bases). Germline CDR1 and CDR2: MNHEY and SVGAGI. The V end was cut by 11 bases, the J end by 2 bases, with 14 bases between. This CDR3 has 13 residues. The chain's CDR3 is CAARGADTDTQYF. DNA for the CDR3: TGTGCCGCCCGGGGGGCCGACACAGATACGCAGTATTTT.

The chain has TRBV6-5 and TRBJ1-4, with a tentative D call TRBD1 (6 bases). This CDR3 contains 14 residues. V gave up 10 bases and J gave up 0 bases, with 12 bases separating them. From germline, CDR1 is MNHEY and CDR2 SVGAGI. CDR3 DNA sequence: TGTGCCACCTGGGGGCTGACAACTAATGAAAAACTGTTTTTT. Its protein is CATWGLTTNEKLFF.